The present TCR beta chain was sequenced within a study of a mutant IDH1 vaccine in newly diagnosed glioma. Time point specified: baseline, week 1 (first vaccination visit). As to treatment: pre-vaccination baseline after standard-of-care therapy. Profiling relied on immunoSEQ multiplex PCR, and the TCRdb table lists in-frame clones only, not all of them. The sample contains approximately 52,000 clones, 60% to 85% of which appear only once. This sample comprised PBMCs, obtained from a glioma patient treated with radiotherapy, temozolomide or both. This TCR was recovered from a woman in her 40s with glioma.

The CDR3 bases are TGTGCCAGCAGTTACTCGAGCGGGACCCACCGAGATACGCAGTATTTT. Its protein product is CASSYSSGTHRDTQYF. The V gene is TRBV6-6, the J gene TRBJ2-3; 7 positions match TRBD2. Germline V gene data show CDR1 as MNHNY and CDR2 as SVGAGI (reference sequence). The CDR3 length is 16 residues. Trimming cost V 0 bases and J 5 bases; bases outside gene matches: 8.